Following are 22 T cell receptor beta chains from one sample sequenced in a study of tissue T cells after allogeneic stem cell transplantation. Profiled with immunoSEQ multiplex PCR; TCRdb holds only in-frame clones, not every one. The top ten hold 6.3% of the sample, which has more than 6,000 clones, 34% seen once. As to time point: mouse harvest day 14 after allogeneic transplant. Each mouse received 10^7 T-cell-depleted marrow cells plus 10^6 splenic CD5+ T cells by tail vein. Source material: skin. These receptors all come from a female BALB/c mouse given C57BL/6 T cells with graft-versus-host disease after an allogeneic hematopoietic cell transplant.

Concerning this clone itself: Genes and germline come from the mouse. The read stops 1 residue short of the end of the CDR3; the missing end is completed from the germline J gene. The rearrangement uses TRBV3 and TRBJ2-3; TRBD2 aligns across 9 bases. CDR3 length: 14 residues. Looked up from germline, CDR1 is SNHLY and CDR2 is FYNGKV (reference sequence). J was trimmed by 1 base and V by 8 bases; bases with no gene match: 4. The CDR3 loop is CASRLGVGAETLYF. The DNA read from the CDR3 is TGTGCCAGCCGACTGGGGGTGGGTGCAGAAACGCTGTAT.

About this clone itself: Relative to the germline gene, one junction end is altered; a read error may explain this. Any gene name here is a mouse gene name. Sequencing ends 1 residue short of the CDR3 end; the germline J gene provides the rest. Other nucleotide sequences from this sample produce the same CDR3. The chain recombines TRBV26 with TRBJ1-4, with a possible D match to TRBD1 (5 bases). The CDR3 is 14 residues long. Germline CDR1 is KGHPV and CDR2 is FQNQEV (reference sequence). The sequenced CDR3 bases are TGTGCCAGTAGTCTGACAGTTTCCAACGAAAGATTATTT. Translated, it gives CASSLTVSNERLF. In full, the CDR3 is CASSLTVSNERLFF. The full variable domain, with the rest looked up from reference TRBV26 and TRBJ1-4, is NSKVIQTPRYLVKGQGQKAKMRCIPEKGHPVVFWYQQNKNNEFKFLINFQNQEVLQQIDMTEKRFSAECPSNSPCSLEIQSSEAGDSALYLCASSLTVSNERLFFGHGTKLSVL.

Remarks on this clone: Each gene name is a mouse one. CDR3 region: CASSLSTNSDYTF. The sequenced part of the CDR3 DNA is TGTGCCAGCAGTCTAAGTACCAACTCCGACTACACC. The chain couples TRBV26 to TRBJ1-2; D unclear. The CDR3 extends 1 residue past the end of the read, so its final part is completed from the germline J gene. This CDR3 has 13 residues. Trimming pared 3 bases from V and 2 bases from J, leaving 7 bases between. Germline assignment: CDR1 KGHPV and CDR2 FQNQEV (reference sequence).

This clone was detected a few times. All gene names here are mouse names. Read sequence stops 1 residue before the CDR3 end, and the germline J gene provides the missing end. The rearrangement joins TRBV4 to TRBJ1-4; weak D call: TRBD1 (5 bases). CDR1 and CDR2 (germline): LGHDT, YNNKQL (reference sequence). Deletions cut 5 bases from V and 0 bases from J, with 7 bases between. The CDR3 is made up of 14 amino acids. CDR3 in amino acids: CASSQTVSNERLFF. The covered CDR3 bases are TGTGCCAGCAGCCAGACAGTTTCCAACGAAAGATTATTT.

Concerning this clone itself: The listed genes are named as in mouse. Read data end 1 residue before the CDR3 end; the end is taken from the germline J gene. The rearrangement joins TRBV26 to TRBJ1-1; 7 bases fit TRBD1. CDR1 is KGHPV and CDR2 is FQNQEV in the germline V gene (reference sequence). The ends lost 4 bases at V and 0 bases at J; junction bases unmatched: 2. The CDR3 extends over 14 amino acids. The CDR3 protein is CASSRGTANTEVFF. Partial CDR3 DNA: TGTGCCAGCAGTCGAGGGACAGCAAACACAGAAGTCTTC.

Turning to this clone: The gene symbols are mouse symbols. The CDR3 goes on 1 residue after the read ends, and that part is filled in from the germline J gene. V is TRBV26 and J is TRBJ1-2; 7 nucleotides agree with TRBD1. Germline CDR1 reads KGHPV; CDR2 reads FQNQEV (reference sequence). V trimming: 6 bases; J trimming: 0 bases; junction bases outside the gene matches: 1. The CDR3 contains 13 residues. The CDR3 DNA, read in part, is TGTGCCAGCAGCGGGACAGCAAACTCCGACTACACC. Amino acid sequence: CASSGTANSDYT. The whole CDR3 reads CASSGTANSDYTF.

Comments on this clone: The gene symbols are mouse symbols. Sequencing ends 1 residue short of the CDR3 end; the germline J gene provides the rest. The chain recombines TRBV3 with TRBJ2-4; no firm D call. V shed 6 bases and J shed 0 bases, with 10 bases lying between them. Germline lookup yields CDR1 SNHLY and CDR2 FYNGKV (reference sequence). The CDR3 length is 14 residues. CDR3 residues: CASSNRGSQNTLYF. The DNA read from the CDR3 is TGTGCCAGCAGTAACCGAGGTAGTCAAAACACCTTGTAC. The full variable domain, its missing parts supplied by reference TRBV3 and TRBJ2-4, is GPKVLQIPSHQIIDMGQMVTLNCDPVSNHLYFYWYKQILGQQMEFLVNFYNGKVMEKSKLFKDQFSVERPDGSYFTLKIQPTALEDSAVYFCASSNRGSQNTLYFGAGTRLSVL.

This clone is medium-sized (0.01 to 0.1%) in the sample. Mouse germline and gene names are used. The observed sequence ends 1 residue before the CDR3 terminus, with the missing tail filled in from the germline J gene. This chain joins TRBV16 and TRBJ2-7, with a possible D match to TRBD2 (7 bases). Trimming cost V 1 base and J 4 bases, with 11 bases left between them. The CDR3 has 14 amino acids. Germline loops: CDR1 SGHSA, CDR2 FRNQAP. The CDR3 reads CASSLGGAQYEQYF. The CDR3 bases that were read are TGTGCAAGCAGCTTAGGGGGGGCGCAGTATGAACAGTAC. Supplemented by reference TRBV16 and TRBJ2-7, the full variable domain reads NAGVIQTPRHKVTGKGQEATLWCEPISGHSAVFWYRQTIVQGLEFLTYFRNQAPIDDSGMPKERFSAQMPNQSHSTLKIQSTQPQDSAVYLCASSLGGAQYEQYFGPGTRLTVL.

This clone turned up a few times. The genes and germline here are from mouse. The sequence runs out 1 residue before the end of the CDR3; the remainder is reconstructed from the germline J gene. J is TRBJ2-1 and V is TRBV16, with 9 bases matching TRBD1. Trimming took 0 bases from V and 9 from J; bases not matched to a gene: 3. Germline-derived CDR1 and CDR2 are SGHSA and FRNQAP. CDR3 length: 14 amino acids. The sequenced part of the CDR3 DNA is TGTGCAAGCAGCTTAGAGACAGGGGGTGGTGAGCAGTTC. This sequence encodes CASSLETGGGEQF. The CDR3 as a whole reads CASSLETGGGEQFF.

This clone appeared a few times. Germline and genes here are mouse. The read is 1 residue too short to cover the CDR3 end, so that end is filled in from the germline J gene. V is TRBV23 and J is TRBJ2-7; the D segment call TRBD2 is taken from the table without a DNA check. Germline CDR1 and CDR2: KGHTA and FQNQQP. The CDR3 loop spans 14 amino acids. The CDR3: CSSSLWGSSYEQYF. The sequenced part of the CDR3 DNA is TGCTCCAGCAGCCTCTGGGGGAGCTCCTATGAACAGTAC.

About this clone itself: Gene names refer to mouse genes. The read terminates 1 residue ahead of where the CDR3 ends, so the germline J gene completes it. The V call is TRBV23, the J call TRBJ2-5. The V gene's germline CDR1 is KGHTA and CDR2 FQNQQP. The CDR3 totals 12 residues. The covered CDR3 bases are TGCTCCAGCAGGCGGCTACCGGACACCCAGTAC. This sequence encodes CSSRRLPDTQY. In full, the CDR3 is CSSRRLPDTQYF.

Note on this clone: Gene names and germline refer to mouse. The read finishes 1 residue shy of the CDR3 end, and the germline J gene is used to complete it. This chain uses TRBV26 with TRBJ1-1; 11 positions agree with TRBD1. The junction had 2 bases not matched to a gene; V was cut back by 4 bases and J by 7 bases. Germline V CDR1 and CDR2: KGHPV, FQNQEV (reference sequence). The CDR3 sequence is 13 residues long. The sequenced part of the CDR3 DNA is TGTGCCAGCAGTCGGGGACAGGGGGGAGAAGTCTTC. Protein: CASSRGQGGEVF. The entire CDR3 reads CASSRGQGGEVFF.

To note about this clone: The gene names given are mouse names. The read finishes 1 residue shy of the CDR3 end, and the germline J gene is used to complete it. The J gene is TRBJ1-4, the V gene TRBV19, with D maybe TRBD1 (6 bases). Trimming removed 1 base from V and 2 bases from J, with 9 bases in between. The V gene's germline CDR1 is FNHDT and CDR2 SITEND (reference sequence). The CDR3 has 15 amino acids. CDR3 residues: CASSILGHSNERLFF. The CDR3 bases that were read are TGTGCCAGCAGTATACTGGGACACTCCAACGAAAGATTATTT.

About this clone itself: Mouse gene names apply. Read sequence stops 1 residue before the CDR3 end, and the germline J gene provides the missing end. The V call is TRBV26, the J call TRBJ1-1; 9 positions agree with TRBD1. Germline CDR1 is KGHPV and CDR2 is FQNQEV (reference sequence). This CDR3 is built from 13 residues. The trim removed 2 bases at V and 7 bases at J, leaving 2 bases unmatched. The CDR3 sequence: CASSLADRGEVFF. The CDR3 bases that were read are TGTGCCAGCAGTCTGGCGGACAGGGGAGAAGTCTTC. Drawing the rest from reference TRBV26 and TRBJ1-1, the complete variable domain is NSKVIQTPRYLVKGQGQKAKMRCIPEKGHPVVFWYQQNKNNEFKFLINFQNQEVLQQIDMTEKRFSAECPSNSPCSLEIQSSEAGDSALYLCASSLADRGEVFFGKGTRLTVV.

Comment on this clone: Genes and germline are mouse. CDR3 residues: CASSDTSYNSPLYF. The sequenced CDR3 bases are TGTGCCAGCAGTGACACTTCCTATAATTCGCCCCTCTAC. The gene calls are TRBV13-3 and TRBJ1-6; D not resolved. The DNA ends 1 residue before the CDR3 does, and the rest of the CDR3 is filled in from the germline J gene. TRBJ1-6 is noted as an ORF with a role that remains uncertain. This CDR3 has 14 residues. V gave up 2 bases and J gave up 0 bases, with 3 bases separating them. CDR1 is NNHDY and CDR2 is SYVADS in the germline V gene.

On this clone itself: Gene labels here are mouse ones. The DNA read from the CDR3 is TGTGCCAGCAGCTTAAGGGAAAACACAGAAGTCTTC. Its protein product is CASSLRENTEVF. The full CDR3 reads CASSLRENTEVFF. The genes are TRBV3 and TRBJ1-1; D not resolved. The read comes to an end 1 residue before the CDR3 does, leaving the germline J gene to fill in the end. Germline values: CDR1 SNHLY, CDR2 FYNGKV (reference sequence). Trimming left V 2 bases short and J 1 base short, with 5 bases between. The CDR3 runs to 13 residues.

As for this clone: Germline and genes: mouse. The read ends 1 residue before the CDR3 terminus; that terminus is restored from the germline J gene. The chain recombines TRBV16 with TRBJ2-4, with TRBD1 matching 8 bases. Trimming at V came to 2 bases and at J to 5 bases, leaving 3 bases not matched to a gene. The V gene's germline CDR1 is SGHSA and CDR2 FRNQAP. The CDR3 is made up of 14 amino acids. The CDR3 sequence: CASSLQGARNTLYF. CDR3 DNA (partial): TGTGCAAGCAGCTTACAGGGGGCGCGAAACACCTTGTAC.

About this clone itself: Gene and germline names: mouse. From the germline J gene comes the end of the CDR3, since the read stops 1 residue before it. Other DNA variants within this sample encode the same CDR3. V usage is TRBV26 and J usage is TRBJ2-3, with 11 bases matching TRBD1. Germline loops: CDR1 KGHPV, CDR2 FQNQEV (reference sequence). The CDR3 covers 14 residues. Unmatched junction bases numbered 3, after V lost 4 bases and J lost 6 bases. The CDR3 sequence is CASSPGQGAETLYF. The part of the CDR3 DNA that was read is TGTGCCAGCAGTCCTGGACAGGGGGCGGAAACGCTGTAT.

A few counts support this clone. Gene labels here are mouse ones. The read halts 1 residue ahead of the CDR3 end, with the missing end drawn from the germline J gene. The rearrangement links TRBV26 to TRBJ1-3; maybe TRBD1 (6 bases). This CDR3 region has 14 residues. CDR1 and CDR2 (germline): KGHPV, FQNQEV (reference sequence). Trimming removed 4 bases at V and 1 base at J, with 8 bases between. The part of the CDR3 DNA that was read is TGTGCCAGCAGTCGGGGACAATCTGGAAATACGCTCTAT. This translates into CASSRGQSGNTLY. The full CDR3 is CASSRGQSGNTLYF.

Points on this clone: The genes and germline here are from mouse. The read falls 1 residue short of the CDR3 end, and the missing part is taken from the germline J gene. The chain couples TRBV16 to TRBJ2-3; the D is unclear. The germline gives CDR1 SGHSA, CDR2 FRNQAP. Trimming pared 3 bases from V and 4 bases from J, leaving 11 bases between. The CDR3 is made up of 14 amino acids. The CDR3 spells CASSFDTWTETLYF. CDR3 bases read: TGTGCAAGCAGCTTCGACACATGGACAGAAACGCTGTAT.

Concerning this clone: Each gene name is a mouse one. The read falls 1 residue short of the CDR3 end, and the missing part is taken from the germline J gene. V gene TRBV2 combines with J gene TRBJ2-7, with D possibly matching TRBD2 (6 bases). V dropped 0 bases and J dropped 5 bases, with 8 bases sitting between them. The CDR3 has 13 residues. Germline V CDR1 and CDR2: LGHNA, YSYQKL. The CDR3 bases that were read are TGTGCCAGCAGCCAAGAACGGGGGGATGAACAGTAC. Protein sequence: CASSQERGDEQY. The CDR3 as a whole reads CASSQERGDEQYF.

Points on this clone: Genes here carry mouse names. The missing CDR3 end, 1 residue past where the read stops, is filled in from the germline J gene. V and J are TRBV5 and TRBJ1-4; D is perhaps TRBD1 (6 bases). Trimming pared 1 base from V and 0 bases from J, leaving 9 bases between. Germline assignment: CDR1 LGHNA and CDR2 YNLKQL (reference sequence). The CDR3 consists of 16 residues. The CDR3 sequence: CASSQAGHLSNERLFF. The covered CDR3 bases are TGTGCCAGCAGCCAAGCGGGACATCTTTCCAACGAAAGATTATTT.